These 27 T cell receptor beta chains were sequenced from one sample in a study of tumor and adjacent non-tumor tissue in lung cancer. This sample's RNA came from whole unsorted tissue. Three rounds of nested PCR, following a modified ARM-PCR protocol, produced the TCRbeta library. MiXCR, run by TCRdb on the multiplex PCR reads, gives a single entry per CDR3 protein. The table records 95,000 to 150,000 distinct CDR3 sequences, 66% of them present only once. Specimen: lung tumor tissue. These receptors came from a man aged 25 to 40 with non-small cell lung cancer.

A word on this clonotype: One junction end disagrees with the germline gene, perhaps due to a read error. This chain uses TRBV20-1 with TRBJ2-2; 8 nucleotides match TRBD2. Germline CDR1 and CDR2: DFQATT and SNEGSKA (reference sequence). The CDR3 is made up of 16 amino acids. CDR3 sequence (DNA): TGCAGTGTTAGAGGAGCGGGAGCGGCGAATACCGGGGAGCTGTTTTTT. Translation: CSVRGAGAANTGELFF.

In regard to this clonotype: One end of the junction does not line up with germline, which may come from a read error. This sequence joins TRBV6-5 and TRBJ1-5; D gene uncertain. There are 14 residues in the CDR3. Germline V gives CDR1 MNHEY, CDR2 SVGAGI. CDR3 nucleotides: TGTACCAGCATTTACTCCCGAGACGGACAGCCCCAGCATTTT. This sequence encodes CTSIYSRDGQPQHF.

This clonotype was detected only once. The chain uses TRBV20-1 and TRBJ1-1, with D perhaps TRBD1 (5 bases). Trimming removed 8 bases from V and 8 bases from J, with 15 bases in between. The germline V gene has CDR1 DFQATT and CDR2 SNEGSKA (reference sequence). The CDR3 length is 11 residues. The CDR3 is CSPPDGDEAFF. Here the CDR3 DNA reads TGCAGTCCTCCGGACGGGGACGAAGCTTTCTTT.

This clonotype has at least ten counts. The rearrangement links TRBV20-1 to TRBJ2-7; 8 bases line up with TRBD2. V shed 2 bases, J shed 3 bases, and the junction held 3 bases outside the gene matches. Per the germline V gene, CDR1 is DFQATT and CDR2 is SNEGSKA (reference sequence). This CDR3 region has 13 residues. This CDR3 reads CSARSSGGYEQYF. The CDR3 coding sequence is TGCAGTGCTAGATCGAGCGGGGGCTACGAGCAGTACTTC.

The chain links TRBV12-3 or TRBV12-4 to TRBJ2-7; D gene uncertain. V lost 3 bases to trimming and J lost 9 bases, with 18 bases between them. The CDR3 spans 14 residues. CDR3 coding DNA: TGTGCCAGCAGTTTGGGCCTGCCCCCCTGCGTGCAGTACTTC. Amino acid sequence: CASSLGLPPCVQYF.

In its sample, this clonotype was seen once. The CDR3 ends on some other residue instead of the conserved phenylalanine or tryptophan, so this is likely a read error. CDR3 sequence: CASSQRTGGNTDTQYI. CDR3 bases: TGTGCCAGCAGTCAGCGGACAGGGGGCAACACAGATACGCAGTATATT. The chain is built from TRBV6-5 and TRBJ2-3; 11 positions agree with TRBD1. V was pared by 5 bases and J by 2 bases, with 6 bases of the junction left unmatched. CDR1 is MNHEY and CDR2 is SVGAGI in the germline V gene. The CDR3 contains 16 residues.

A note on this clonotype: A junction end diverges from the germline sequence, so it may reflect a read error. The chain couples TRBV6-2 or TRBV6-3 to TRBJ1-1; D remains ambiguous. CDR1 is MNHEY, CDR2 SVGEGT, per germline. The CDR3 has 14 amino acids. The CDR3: CASSYSRENTEALF. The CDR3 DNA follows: TGTGCCAGTAGTTACTCAAGGGAAAACACTGAAGCTCTCTTT.

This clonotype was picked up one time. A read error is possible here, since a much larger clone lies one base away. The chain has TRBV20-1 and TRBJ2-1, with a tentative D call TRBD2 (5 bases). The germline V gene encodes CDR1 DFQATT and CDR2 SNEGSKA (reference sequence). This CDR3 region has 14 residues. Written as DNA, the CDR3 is TGCAGTGTCGAGGTGAGCGGAGTTTACAATGCGCAGTTCTTC. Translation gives CSVEVSGVYNAQFF.

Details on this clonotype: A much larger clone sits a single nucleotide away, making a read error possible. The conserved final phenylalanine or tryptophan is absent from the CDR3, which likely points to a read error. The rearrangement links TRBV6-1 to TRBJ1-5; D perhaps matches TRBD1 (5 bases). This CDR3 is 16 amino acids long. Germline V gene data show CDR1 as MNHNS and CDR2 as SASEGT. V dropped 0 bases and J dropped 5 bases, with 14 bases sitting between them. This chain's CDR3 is CASSEALWGSDQPQHL. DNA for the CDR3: TGTGCCAGCAGTGAAGCCTTATGGGGGTCGGATCAGCCCCAGCATCTT.

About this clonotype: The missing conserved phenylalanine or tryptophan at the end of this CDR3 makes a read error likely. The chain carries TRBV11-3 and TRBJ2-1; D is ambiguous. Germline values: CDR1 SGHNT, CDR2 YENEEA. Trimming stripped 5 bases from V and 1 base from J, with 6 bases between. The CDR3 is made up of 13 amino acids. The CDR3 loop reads CASSLKSYNEQFL. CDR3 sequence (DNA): TGTGCCAGCAGCCTAAAGTCCTACAATGAGCAGTTCTTA.

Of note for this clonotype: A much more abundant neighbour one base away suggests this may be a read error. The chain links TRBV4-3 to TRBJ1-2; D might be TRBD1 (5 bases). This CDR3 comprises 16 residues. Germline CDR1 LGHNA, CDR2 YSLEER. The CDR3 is CVSSQDPGWANYGYTF. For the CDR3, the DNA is TGCGTCAGCAGCCAAGATCCAGGGTGGGCTAACTATGGCTACACCTTC.

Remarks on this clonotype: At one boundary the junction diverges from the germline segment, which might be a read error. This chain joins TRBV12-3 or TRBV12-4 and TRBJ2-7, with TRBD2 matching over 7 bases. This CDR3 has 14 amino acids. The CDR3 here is CANSGRGTFQEHYF. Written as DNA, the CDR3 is TGTGCCAACAGTGGGCGGGGGACTTTTCAGGAGCACTACTTC.

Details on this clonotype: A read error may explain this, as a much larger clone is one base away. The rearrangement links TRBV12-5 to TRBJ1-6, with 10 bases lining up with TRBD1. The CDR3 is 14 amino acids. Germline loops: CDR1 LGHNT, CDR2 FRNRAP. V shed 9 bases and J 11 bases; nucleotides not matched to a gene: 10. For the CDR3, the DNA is TGTGCTAGCTCCGGGACAGGGGTATGGCCACCCCTCCACTTT. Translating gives CASSGTGVWPPLHF.

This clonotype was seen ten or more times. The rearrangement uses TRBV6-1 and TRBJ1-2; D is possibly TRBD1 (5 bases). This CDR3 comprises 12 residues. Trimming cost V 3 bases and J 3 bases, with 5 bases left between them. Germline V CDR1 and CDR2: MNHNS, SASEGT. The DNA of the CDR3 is TGTGCCAGCAGTGACAGGGACTATGGCTACACCTTC. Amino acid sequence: CASSDRDYGYTF.

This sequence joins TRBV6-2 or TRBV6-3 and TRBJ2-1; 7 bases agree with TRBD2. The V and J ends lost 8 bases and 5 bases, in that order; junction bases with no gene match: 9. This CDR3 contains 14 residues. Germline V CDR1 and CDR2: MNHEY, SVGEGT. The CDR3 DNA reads TGTGCCAGCCGAGGCGGGAGACCTCACAATGAGCAGTTCTTC. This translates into CASRGGRPHNEQFF.

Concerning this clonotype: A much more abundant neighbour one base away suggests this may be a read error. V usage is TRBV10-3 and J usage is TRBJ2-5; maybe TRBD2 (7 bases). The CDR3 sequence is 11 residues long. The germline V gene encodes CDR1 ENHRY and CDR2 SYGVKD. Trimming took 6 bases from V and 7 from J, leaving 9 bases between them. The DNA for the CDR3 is TGTGCCATCAGAGGGGGGGGGACCCAGTACTTC. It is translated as CAIRGGGTQYF.

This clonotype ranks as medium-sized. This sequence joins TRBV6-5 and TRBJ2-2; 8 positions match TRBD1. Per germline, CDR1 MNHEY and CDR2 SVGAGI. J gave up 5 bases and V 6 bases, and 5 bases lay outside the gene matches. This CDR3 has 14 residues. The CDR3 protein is CASRETGDTGELFF. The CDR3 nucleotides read TGTGCCAGCAGAGAGACAGGGGATACCGGGGAGCTGTTTTTT.

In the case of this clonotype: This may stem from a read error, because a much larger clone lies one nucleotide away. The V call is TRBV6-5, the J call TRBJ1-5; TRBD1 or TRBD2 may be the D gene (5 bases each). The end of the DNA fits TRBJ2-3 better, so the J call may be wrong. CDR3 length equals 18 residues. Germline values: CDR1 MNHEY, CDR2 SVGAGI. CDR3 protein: CASRLSRGVGSSNQPQYF. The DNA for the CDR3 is TGTGCCAGCAGACTGTCGAGGGGCGTAGGTTCAAGCAATCAGCCCCAGTATTTT.

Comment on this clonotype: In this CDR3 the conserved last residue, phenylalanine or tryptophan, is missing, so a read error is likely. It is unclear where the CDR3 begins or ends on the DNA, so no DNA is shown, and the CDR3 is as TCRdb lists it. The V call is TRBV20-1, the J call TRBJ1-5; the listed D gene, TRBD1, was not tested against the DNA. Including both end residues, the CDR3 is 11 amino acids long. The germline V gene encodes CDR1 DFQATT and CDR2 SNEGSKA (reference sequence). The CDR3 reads CSVTTGGQWHL.

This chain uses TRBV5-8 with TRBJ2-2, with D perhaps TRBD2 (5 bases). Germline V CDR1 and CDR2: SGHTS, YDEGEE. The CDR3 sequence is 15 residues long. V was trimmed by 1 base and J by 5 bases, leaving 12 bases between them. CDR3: CASSLSGVQTGELFF. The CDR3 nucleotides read TGTGCCAGCAGCTTGTCCGGGGTACAAACCGGGGAGCTGTTTTTT.

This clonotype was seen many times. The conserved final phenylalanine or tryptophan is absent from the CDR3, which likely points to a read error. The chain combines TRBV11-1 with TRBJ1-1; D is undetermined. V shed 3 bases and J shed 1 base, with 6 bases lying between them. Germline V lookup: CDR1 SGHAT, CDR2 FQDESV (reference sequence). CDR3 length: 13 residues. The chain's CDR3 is CASSFSGNTEAFS. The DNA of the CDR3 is TGTGCCAGCAGCTTCTCGGGGAACACTGAAGCTTTCTCT.

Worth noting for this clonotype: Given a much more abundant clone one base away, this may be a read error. DNA of the CDR3: TGCAGTGCGTACGGGACATGGGTTGGCTACACCTTC. It codes for CSAYGTWVGYTF. This chain uses TRBV20-1 with TRBJ1-2; D might be TRBD1 (6 bases). V lost 6 bases, J lost 7 bases, and 15 bases lay in between. CDR1 and CDR2 (germline): DFQATT, SNEGSKA (reference sequence). The CDR3 has 12 amino acids.

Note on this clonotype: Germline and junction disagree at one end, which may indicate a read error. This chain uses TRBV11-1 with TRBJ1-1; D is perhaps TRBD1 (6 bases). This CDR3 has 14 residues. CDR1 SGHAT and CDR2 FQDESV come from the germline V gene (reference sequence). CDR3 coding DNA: TGTGCCAGCGGCTGGACAGCTGGGAACAGTGAAGCTTTCTTT. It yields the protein CASGWTAGNSEAFF.

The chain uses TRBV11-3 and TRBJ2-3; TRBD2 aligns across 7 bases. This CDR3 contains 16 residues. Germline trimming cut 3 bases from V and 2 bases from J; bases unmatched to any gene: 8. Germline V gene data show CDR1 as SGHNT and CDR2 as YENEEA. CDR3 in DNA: TGTGCCAGCAGCTTCCCACATCGGGGGGACACAGATACGCAGTATTTT. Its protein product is CASSFPHRGDTDTQYF.

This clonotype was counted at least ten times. The CDR3 is CSAQIANYGYTF. Here the CDR3 DNA reads TGCAGTGCTCAAATAGCTAACTATGGCTACACCTTC. This rearrangement joins TRBV20-1 to TRBJ1-2; D call uncertain. This CDR3 is 12 amino acids long. Germline loops: CDR1 DFQATT, CDR2 SNEGSKA (reference sequence). Trimming took 5 bases from V and 0 from J, leaving 7 bases between them.

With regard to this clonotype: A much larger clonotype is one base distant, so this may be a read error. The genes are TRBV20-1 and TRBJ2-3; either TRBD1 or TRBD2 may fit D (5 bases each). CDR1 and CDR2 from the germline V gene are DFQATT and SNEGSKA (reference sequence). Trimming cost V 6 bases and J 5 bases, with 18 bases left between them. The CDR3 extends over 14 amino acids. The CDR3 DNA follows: TGCAGTGCAAACCCGGGACGCCTCAAAGATACGCAGTATTTT. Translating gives CSANPGRLKDTQYF.

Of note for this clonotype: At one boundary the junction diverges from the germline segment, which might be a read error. CDR3 protein: CTSSYRRDGSYEQYF. The CDR3 DNA reads as TGTACCAGCAGTTACCGAAGGGATGGCTCCTACGAGCAGTACTTC. This sequence joins TRBV6-5 and TRBJ2-7, with D hard to call. The CDR3 sequence is 15 residues long. CDR1 MNHEY and CDR2 SVGAGI come from the germline V gene.